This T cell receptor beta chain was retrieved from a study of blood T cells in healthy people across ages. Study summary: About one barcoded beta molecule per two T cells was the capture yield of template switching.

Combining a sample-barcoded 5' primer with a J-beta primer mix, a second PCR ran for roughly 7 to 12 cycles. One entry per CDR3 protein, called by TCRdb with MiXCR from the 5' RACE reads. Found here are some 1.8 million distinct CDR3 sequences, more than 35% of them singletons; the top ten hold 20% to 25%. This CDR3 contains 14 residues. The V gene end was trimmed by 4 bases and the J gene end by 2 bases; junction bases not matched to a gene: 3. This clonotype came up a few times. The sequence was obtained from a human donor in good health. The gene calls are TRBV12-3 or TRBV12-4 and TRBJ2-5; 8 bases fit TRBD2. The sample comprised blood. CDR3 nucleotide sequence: TGTGCCAGCAGTTCTGTAGCGGGGCAAGAGACCCAGTACTTC. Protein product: CASSSVAGQETQYF.